This T cell receptor beta chain was identified during a study of shared clonotypes between healthy human individuals. Study-level information: Aged between 18 and 49, the donors were a couple of women and three men.

Findings and caveats of the study: Blood was the sole source, and tissue repertoires probably differ.

TCRdb keeps only in-frame clones here, not all; method: immunoSEQ multiplex PCR. Among a few hundred thousand clones, around 81% were seen once, and the ten largest hold about 12%. Germline V gives CDR1 SGHRS, CDR2 YFSETQ. V dropped 4 bases and J dropped 0; count of bases not matched to a gene: 11. The CDR3 is 19 amino acids. About this clone itself: The antigen is not known.

The sequenced sample consisted of PBMCs. This sequence originates from a woman aged 35 to 49 in good health. Some clones in this sample may be carry-over from other donors' samples. The V gene is TRBV5-1, the J gene TRBJ2-3, with TRBD2 identical over 13 bases. CDR3 coding DNA: TGCGCCAGCAGCCTGATTGGACTAGCGGGAGCCCCAAGCACAGATACGCAGTATTTT. Amino acids: CASSLIGLAGAPSTDTQYF.